This is a list of T cell receptor beta chains from one sample in a study of blood T cell repertoires in COVID-19. Sequenced by immunoSEQ multiplex PCR; TCRdb stores in-frame clones only, minus some. The sample includes hundreds of thousands of clones, 85% of them seen just once. The sequenced material came from PBMCs or T cells enriched from blood (not recorded which). The receptors were gathered from a young woman who had been exposed to COVID-19. Both conserved end residues are part of each CDR3. The D gene is left open where the match is weak.

j_gene: TRBJ1-2; d_gene: NA; v_gene: TRBV30; len: 12; CDR3aa: CAWSVIDAGYTF; CDR3nt: TGTGCCTGGAGTGTAATAGATGCTGGCTACACCTTC
j_gene: TRBJ1-1; d_gene: NA; v_gene: TRBV5-1; len: 13; CDR3aa: CASSLQQNTEAFF; CDR3nt: TGCGCCAGCAGCTTACAGCAGAACACTGAAGCTTTCTTT
j_gene: TRBJ1-4; d_gene: TRBD1; v_gene: TRBV28; len: 15; CDR3aa: CASSSLGTENEKLFF; CDR3nt: TGTGCCAGCAGTTCCCTAGGGACAGAGAATGAAAAACTGTTTTTT
j_gene: TRBJ2-1; d_gene: TRBD2; v_gene: TRBV3-1/TRBV3-2; len: 15; CDR3aa: CASSPGLAADNEQFF; CDR3nt: TGTGCCAGCAGCCCGGGACTAGCGGCAGACAATGAGCAGTTCTTC
j_gene: TRBJ2-3; d_gene: NA; v_gene: TRBV6-5; len: 16; CDR3aa: CASSYSIPPSGDTQYF; CDR3nt: TGTGCCAGCAGTTACTCGATTCCTCCTTCGGGGGATACGCAGTATTTT
j_gene: TRBJ2-5; d_gene: TRBD2; v_gene: TRBV3-1/TRBV3-2; len: 14; CDR3aa: CASRASGSKKTQYF; CDR3nt: TGTGCCAGCAGGGCTAGCGGGAGTAAGAAGACCCAGTACTTC
j_gene: TRBJ2-7; d_gene: NA; v_gene: TRBV28; len: 12; CDR3aa: CASRTTLDEQYF; CDR3nt: TGTGCCAGCAGAACGACACTTGACGAGCAGTACTTC
j_gene: TRBJ1-3; d_gene: NA; v_gene: TRBV23-1; len: 23; CDR3aa: CASSRVFVMIAVTTGLSGNTIYF; CDR3nt: TGCGCCAGCAGTCGGGTGTTTGTCATGATAGCAGTGACCACAGGGCTGTCTGGAAACACCATATATTTT
j_gene: TRBJ2-3; d_gene: TRBD2; v_gene: TRBV4-3; len: 15; CDR3aa: CASSQEPAGGRSQYF; CDR3nt: TGCGCCAGCAGCCAAGAACCGGCGGGGGGGCGGTCGCAGTATTTT
j_gene: TRBJ2-1; d_gene: TRBD2; v_gene: TRBV7-9; len: 15; CDR3aa: CASSFVVAGEVEQFF; CDR3nt: TGTGCCAGCAGCTTCGTGGTAGCGGGAGAGGTTGAGCAGTTCTTC
j_gene: TRBJ2-6; d_gene: NA; v_gene: TRBV6-2/TRBV6-3; len: 16; CDR3aa: CASSSIFSTGANVLTF; CDR3nt: TGTGCCAGCAGTTCGATCTTTTCTACTGGGGCCAACGTCCTGACTTTC